The rows below give T cell receptor beta chains drawn from one sample of a study of a mutant IDH1 vaccine in newly diagnosed glioma. Method: immunoSEQ multiplex PCR; TCRdb's copy keeps in-frame clones and lacks some. The table has about 63,000 clones, over 70% seen once. This specimen was peripheral blood mononuclear cells (PBMCs), taken from a glioma patient treated with radiotherapy, temozolomide or both. Every receptor here comes from a young woman with glioma. Some clones in this sample may be carry-over from other donors' samples. Both conserved end residues are part of each CDR3. A D gene is named only where the DNA matches it firmly. Clone size is shown for a subset of rows, as once, few, many or a class of expanded clone.

D: TRBD1
V: TRBV5-1
size: NA
J: TRBJ2-6
DNA: TGCGCCAGCAGCTTGGGCTTACAGGGGGCCGCAACTGGGGCCAACGTCCTGACTTTC
CDR3: CASSLGLQGAATGANVLTF

D: TRBD1
V: TRBV5-6
size: NA
J: TRBJ2-1
DNA: TGTGCCAGCAGCTTGGGACAGGGTGCCTACAATGAGCAGTTCTTC
CDR3: CASSLGQGAYNEQFF

D: NA
V: TRBV5-1
size: few
J: TRBJ2-1
DNA: TGCGCCAGCAGCTTGGTTCGCAATGAGCAGTTCTTC
CDR3: CASSLVRNEQFF

D: TRBD1
V: TRBV29-1
size: NA
J: TRBJ1-2
DNA: TGCAGCGTTACAGGGGGCGCAGACTATGGCTACACCTTC
CDR3: CSVTGGADYGYTF

D: NA
V: TRBV27
size: NA
J: TRBJ1-5
DNA: TGTGCCAGCAGTTTAAGGGGGGCTGGTCAGCCCCAGCATTTT
CDR3: CASSLRGAGQPQHF

D: NA
V: TRBV7-7
size: NA
J: TRBJ2-5
DNA: TGTGCTAGCAGCTTAATGGCGGAGGGGAATTGGGAGACCCAGTACTTC
CDR3: CASSLMAEGNWETQYF

D: NA
V: TRBV6-1
size: NA
J: TRBJ2-7
DNA: TGTGCCAGCAGAGAGATCTACGAGCAGTACTTC
CDR3: CASREIYEQYF

D: TRBD1
V: TRBV11-2
size: NA
J: TRBJ1-5
DNA: TGTGCCAGCAGCTACGGACAGGGAGGCAATCAGCCCCAGCATTTT
CDR3: CASSYGQGGNQPQHF

D: NA
V: TRBV7-9
size: NA
J: TRBJ1-4
DNA: TGTGCCAGCAGCCCATCCGGCAGGGGTGCAAAACTGTTTTTT
CDR3: CASSPSGRGAKLFF

D: NA
V: TRBV29-1
size: NA
J: TRBJ1-1
DNA: TGCAGCGTTGACCGAAGGAGGGACACTGAAGCTTTCTTT
CDR3: CSVDRRRDTEAFF

D: NA
V: TRBV4-3
size: NA
J: TRBJ2-1
DNA: TGCGCCAGCAGCCAAGCCACGGTCGGCGAGCAGTTCTTC
CDR3: CASSQATVGEQFF

D: TRBD1
V: TRBV6-5
size: once
J: TRBJ1-2
DNA: TGTGCCAGCAGTTTCTCCTGGACAGGGTACTATGGCTACACCTTC
CDR3: CASSFSWTGYYGYTF

D: NA
V: TRBV7-2
size: NA
J: TRBJ1-4
DNA: TGTGCCAGCAGCGCCCGTCACACCTTCTCTAATGAAAAACTGTTTTTT
CDR3: CASSARHTFSNEKLFF

D: NA
V: TRBV9
size: NA
J: TRBJ2-5
DNA: TGTGCCAGCAGCGTAGGGGGGCGGGCCCAAGAGACCCAGTACTTC
CDR3: CASSVGGRAQETQYF

D: TRBD1
V: TRBV14
size: NA
J: TRBJ1-4
DNA: TGTGCCAGCAGCCAGCTGACAGGGTTTTACGAAAAACTGTTTTTT
CDR3: CASSQLTGFYEKLFF

D: TRBD1
V: TRBV4-3
size: NA
J: TRBJ1-2
DNA: TGCGCCAGCAGCGCGGACAGGGGCGGGGGCTACACCTTC
CDR3: CASSADRGGGYTF

D: NA
V: TRBV7-8
size: NA
J: TRBJ1-6
DNA: TGTGCCAGCAGCTTTCCCTACAGAGACTCACCCCTCCACTTT
CDR3: CASSFPYRDSPLHF

D: TRBD2
V: TRBV12-5
size: NA
J: TRBJ2-7
DNA: TGTGCTAGTGGTTTGGTCGGGGGAGGGCAAACCTACGAGCAGTACTTC
CDR3: CASGLVGGGQTYEQYF

D: NA
V: TRBV11-3
size: NA
J: TRBJ1-2
DNA: TGTGCCAGCAGCTTAGAACGGGGTGGCTACACCTTC
CDR3: CASSLERGGYTF

D: NA
V: TRBV29-1
size: NA
J: TRBJ1-2
DNA: TGCAGCGTTGTCTCTGGGATTGGTGGCTACACCTTC
CDR3: CSVVSGIGGYTF

D: NA
V: TRBV30
size: once
J: TRBJ1-3
DNA: TGTGCCTTTTCCCCGGGGGAGAACACCATATATTTT
CDR3: CAFSPGENTIYF

D: TRBD1
V: TRBV6-5
size: NA
J: TRBJ1-6
DNA: TGTGCCAGCAGTGGTGGGACAGTTCTTAGACCCCTCCACTTT
CDR3: CASSGGTVLRPLHF

D: TRBD1
V: TRBV29-1
size: medium-sized
J: TRBJ2-6
DNA: TGCAGCGGCACGACAGGGGACGTCTCTGGGGCCAACGTCCTGACTTTC
CDR3: CSGTTGDVSGANVLTF

D: NA
V: TRBV5-4
size: NA
J: TRBJ2-2
DNA: TGTGCCAGCAGCTCCGTGGAAGCGGCGAACACCGGGGAGCTGTTTTTT
CDR3: CASSSVEAANTGELFF

D: TRBD1
V: TRBV19
size: NA
J: TRBJ1-1
DNA: TGTGCCAGTAGTATGGGGACAGGGGGGTCTCAGGGCACTGAAGCTTTCTTT
CDR3: CASSMGTGGSQGTEAFF

D: NA
V: TRBV6-5
size: NA
J: TRBJ1-3
DNA: TGTGCCAGCAGTTACTCGAAGTGGGGTTTGGGGGACACCATATATTTT
CDR3: CASSYSKWGLGDTIYF

D: NA
V: TRBV4-1
size: NA
J: TRBJ2-7
DNA: TGCGCCAGCAGCCAAGGGGCCAATAGGGCTACCGACGAGCAGTACTTC
CDR3: CASSQGANRATDEQYF

D: NA
V: TRBV6-1
size: NA
J: TRBJ2-6
DNA: TGTGCCAGCAGTGAACGATTCCCAGGGTCGGGGGCCAACGTCCTGACTTTC
CDR3: CASSERFPGSGANVLTF

D: TRBD1
V: TRBV11-2
size: once
J: TRBJ2-2
DNA: TGTGCCAGCAGCCTGCGGATGACCGGGACAGTACGAGCCGGGGAGCTGTTTTTT
CDR3: CASSLRMTGTVRAGELFF

D: NA
V: TRBV4-1
size: NA
J: TRBJ2-7
DNA: TGCGCCAGCAGCCACAGCGGAAAAGGCTCCTACGAGCAGTACTTC
CDR3: CASSHSGKGSYEQYF

D: TRBD2
V: TRBV6-1
size: NA
J: TRBJ2-7
DNA: TGTGCCAGCAGTGCGTGGGGGGGGAGTCACGAGCAGTACTTC
CDR3: CASSAWGGSHEQYF

D: NA
V: TRBV9
size: once
J: TRBJ1-5
DNA: TGTGCCAGCAGCGAGGATCATAGCAATCAGCCCCAGCATTTT
CDR3: CASSEDHSNQPQHF

D: NA
V: TRBV7-9
size: NA
J: TRBJ1-2
DNA: TGTGCCAGCAGCTTATCAGGGGTTTATGGCTACACCTTC
CDR3: CASSLSGVYGYTF

D: NA
V: TRBV15
size: NA
J: TRBJ2-7
DNA: TGTGCCACCAGCAGAAGCCCCAGCTACGAGCAGTACTTC
CDR3: CATSRSPSYEQYF

D: TRBD1
V: TRBV27
size: NA
J: TRBJ2-7
DNA: TGTGCCAGCAGTTTCGGGACAGGCTACGAGCAGTACTTC
CDR3: CASSFGTGYEQYF

D: NA
V: TRBV7-6
size: NA
J: TRBJ1-1
DNA: TGTGCCAGCAGCCCTCCGATTTCTAGGTCCCGAGGGTGGACTGAAGCTTTCTTT
CDR3: CASSPPISRSRGWTEAFF

D: NA
V: TRBV4-1
size: NA
J: TRBJ1-6
DNA: TGCGCCAGCAGCCTCGGGAGCTCCTATAATTCACCCCTCCACTTT
CDR3: CASSLGSSYNSPLHF

D: NA
V: TRBV5-6
size: NA
J: TRBJ1-5
DNA: TGTGCCAGCAGCTTCGCGGGGGGCGGTAATCAGCCCCAGCATTTT
CDR3: CASSFAGGGNQPQHF

D: NA
V: TRBV10-2
size: NA
J: TRBJ2-7
DNA: TGCGCCAGCAGGGACTATTCCTACGAGCAGTACTTC
CDR3: CASRDYSYEQYF

D: NA
V: TRBV7-2
size: NA
J: TRBJ2-2
DNA: TGTGCCAGCAGCGACCCCGGGCCTAGCACCGGGGAGCTGTTTTTT
CDR3: CASSDPGPSTGELFF

D: NA
V: TRBV4-3
size: NA
J: TRBJ1-2
DNA: TGCGCCAGCAGCCAAGATCGTGGCGTTGACCCCCAAAATGGCTACACCTTC
CDR3: CASSQDRGVDPQNGYTF

D: TRBD2
V: TRBV10-1
size: NA
J: TRBJ2-7
DNA: TGCGCCAGCAGTGAGTCCCCGGGACTAGCGGGAGGGCCGCGTGAGCAGTACTTC
CDR3: CASSESPGLAGGPREQYF

D: TRBD1
V: TRBV7-9
size: NA
J: TRBJ2-7
DNA: TGTGCCAGCAGCTCAGACTACAGGGGCCTCTACGAGCAGTACTTC
CDR3: CASSSDYRGLYEQYF

D: TRBD2
V: TRBV6-1
size: NA
J: TRBJ2-7
DNA: TGTGCCAGCAGTGAAGGGGAGGGGTCGGACGAGCAGTACTTC
CDR3: CASSEGEGSDEQYF

D: TRBD1
V: TRBV6-6
size: NA
J: TRBJ2-7
DNA: TGTGCCAGCAGTTACTCGAAAACAGGGGGTCTCCACGAGCAGTACTTC
CDR3: CASSYSKTGGLHEQYF

D: NA
V: TRBV5-1
size: NA
J: TRBJ1-1
DNA: TGCGCCAGCAGCTTTAGACAGAGCATAACGAACACTGAAGCTTTCTTT
CDR3: CASSFRQSITNTEAFF

D: TRBD1
V: TRBV7-9
size: NA
J: TRBJ1-2
DNA: TGTGCCAGCACCCGAGGGGGCGGGACAGGGAATGGCTACACCTTC
CDR3: CASTRGGGTGNGYTF

D: TRBD1
V: TRBV7-2
size: NA
J: TRBJ1-2
DNA: TGTGCCAGCAGCACCGGACAGGGGAACTATGGCTACACCTTC
CDR3: CASSTGQGNYGYTF

D: NA
V: TRBV6-1
size: NA
J: TRBJ2-1
DNA: TGTGCCAGCAGTCGGTACAGTTCGGACAATGAGCAGTTCTTC
CDR3: CASSRYSSDNEQFF

D: NA
V: TRBV5-4
size: NA
J: TRBJ2-5
DNA: TGTGCCAGCAGCTTGGGGCCGCTAGGAGGCCAAGAGACCCAGTACTTC
CDR3: CASSLGPLGGQETQYF

D: TRBD1
V: TRBV6-6
size: NA
J: TRBJ2-7
DNA: TGTGCCAGCAGAATGCCGGGACAGGGGTACGAGCAGTACTTC
CDR3: CASRMPGQGYEQYF

D: NA
V: TRBV6-1
size: NA
J: TRBJ2-2
DNA: TGTGCCAGCAGTGAAGATCGGGTCCCCACCGGGGAGCTGTTTTTT
CDR3: CASSEDRVPTGELFF

D: TRBD1
V: TRBV5-1
size: NA
J: TRBJ1-4
DNA: TGCGCCAGCAGCGTTACAGGGGGCCTCAATGAAAAACTGTTTTTT
CDR3: CASSVTGGLNEKLFF

D: TRBD1
V: TRBV19
size: once
J: TRBJ1-2
DNA: TGTGCCAGTAGTATAGGAGGGACAGAAAGGGATGGCTACACCTTC
CDR3: CASSIGGTERDGYTF